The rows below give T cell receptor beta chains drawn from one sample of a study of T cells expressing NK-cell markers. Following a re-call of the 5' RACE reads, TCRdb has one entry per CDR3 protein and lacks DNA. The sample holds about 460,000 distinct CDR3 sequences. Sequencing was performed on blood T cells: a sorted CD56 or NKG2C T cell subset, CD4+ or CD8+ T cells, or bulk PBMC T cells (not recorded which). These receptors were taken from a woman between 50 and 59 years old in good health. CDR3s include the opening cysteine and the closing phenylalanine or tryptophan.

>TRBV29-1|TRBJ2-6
CSVKNSPSGANVLTF
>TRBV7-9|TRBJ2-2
CASSSHRGGLAATGELFF
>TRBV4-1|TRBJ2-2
CASSQVAFSGELFF
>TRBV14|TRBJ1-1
CASSQVPVFWGTEAFF
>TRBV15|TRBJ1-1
CATSRDWAGTNTEAFF
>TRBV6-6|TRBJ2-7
CASSYSIMRTGGGEQYF
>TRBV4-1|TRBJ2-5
CASSLGTSDFSETQYF
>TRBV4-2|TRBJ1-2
CASSSGTGGTGYGYTF
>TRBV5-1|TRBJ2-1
CASSTSGTPPGFF
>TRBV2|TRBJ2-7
CASAQQGIGYEQYF
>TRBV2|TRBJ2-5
CASSSRQGLAGFQETQYF
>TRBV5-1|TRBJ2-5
CASSFSPETQYF
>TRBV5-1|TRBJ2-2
CASSLQPDTGELFF
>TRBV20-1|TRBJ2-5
CSAMESGRGAQYF
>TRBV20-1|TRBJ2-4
CSVVREISVKNIQYF
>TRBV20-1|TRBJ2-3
CSASGLALRSTDTQYF
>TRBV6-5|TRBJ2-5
CASSLSWTGGVETQYF
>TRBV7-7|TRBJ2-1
CASSPRASGRTDNEQFF
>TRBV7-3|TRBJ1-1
CASSFTIENTEAFF
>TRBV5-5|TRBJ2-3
CASSFSLDEYTQYF